The sample holds many counts of the clone carrying this TCR beta chain. The antigen is not known. These data belong to a study of T cells in Graves' hyperthyroidism and ophthalmopathy. The study, taken as a whole, reports: Most clonotypes that expanded in the thyroid above 0.001 also showed up in blood. By a 13 V-J model, ophthalmopathy was set apart from stable hyperthyroidism. Before onset, ophthalmopathy was predicted by the model a median around 6.2 months earlier.

It was RNA transcripts that yielded the amplified TCR beta CDR3 regions. RT-PCR in the first round (using the HTBI primer set) targeted the TCR CDR3. TCRdb independently ran MiXCR on the multiplex PCR reads; one entry per CDR3 protein. There are nearly 600,000 distinct CDR3 sequences in the sample; more than 13% occur only once, and roughly 7% lies in the top ten. V shed 3 bases and J shed 0 bases, with 11 bases lying between them. Germline-derived CDR1 and CDR2 are LNHDA and SQIVND (reference sequence). CDR3 length equals 15 residues. The source is a woman aged 18-30 years with Graves' ophthalmopathy. V and J are TRBV19 and TRBJ1-1; D unclear. Sample: blood. CDR3 sequence: CASSIHQIMNTEAFF. CDR3 bases: TGTGCCAGTAGTATTCACCAGATAATGAACACTGAAGCTTTCTTT.